This TCR beta chain was documented in a study of immune evolution from preneoplasia to lung adenocarcinoma. The CDR3 runs to 15 residues. Looked up from germline, CDR1 is MDHEN and CDR2 is SYDVKM. With 0 bases clipped from V and 5 bases from J, the junction kept 3 bases outside the gene matches. Two lung cancer pathologists independently confirmed each histologic diagnosis. After pathologic assessment, macro-dissection selected premalignant or tumor cells for extraction. As regards this clone: The antigen is unknown.

Study conclusions and caveats: Normal lung had the highest top T cell clone frequencies.

The repertoire was sequenced with immunoSEQ multiplex PCR; TCRdb's copy has only in-frame clones and lacks some. The repertoire holds tens of thousands of clones, with approximately 71% as singletons. The sequenced material came from FFPE invasive lung adenocarcinoma tissue. The V gene is TRBV28, the J gene TRBJ2-1; 8 nucleotides match TRBD1. This clonotype was sampled from a person in their sixties with lung adenocarcinoma. CDR3 amino acids: CASSLWTGANNEQFF. The CDR3, as DNA: TGTGCCAGCAGTTTATGGACAGGGGCGAACAATGAGCAGTTCTTC.